The sequence of this T cell receptor beta chain was determined in a study of blood T cell repertoires in COVID-19. TCRdb's copy holds only in-frame clones and misses some; the assay was immunoSEQ multiplex PCR. The data contain over 200,000 clones, about 84% of them singletons. Participants were aged roughly 18 to 89 years from approximately 24 US areas. Clinical history as reported by participants underpinned cohort assignment. The sequenced sample consisted of PBMCs or T cells enriched from blood (not recorded which). The sequence was collected from a man aged 55-75 years who had recovered from COVID-19.

The CDR3 region is CASSSGQGHTDTQYF. The CDR3 DNA is TGCGCCAGCAGCTCAGGACAGGGACACACAGATACGCAGTATTTT. The chain uses TRBV5-1 and TRBJ2-3; 8 bases map to TRBD1. V trimming: 3 bases; J trimming: 2 bases; junction bases outside the gene matches: 5. CDR3 size: 15 residues. Germline V gene lookup returns CDR1 SGHRS and CDR2 YFSETQ.